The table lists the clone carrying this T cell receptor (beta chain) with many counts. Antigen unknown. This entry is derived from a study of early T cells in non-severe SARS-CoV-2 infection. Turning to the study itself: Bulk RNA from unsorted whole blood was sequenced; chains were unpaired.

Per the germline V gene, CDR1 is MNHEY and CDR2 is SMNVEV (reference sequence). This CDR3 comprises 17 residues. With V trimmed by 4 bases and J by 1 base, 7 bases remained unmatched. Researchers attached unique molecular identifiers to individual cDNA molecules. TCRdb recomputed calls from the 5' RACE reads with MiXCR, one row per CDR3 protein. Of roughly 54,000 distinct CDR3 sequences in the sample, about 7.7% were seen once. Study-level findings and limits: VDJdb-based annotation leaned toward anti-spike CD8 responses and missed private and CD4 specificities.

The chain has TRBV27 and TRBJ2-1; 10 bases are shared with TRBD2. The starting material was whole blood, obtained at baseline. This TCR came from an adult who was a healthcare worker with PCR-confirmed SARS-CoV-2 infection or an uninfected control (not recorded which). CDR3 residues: CASSSPLAGVSYNEQFF. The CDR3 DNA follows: TGTGCCAGCAGTTCCCCTCTAGCGGGAGTATCCTACAATGAGCAGTTCTTC.